This TCR beta chain was sequenced in a study of blood T cell repertoires in COVID-19 (dated by TCRdb to about 2020). About the study as a whole: Samples from collaborators originated in the United States, Italy and Spain and spanned both the acute and convalescent phases of COVID-19. The prospective study material was composed of cDNA or gDNA derived from T cells, B-cell-depleted T cells, or PBMCs. Subjects who had been exposed to COVID-19, were actively infected with it, or had recovered from it provided the deeply sampled blood TCRbeta repertoires that made up the dataset. A freely available public database, intended as a resource for researchers studying the immune response to SARS-CoV-2, is where the repertoires were released. Samples came from the ongoing ImmuneRACE study (first 160 participants) plus 1,254 subjects from 6 global collaborators. A de-identified subject ID, COVID-19 status, age in years and sex were almost always included in the sample metadata. HLA class I and class II types, where available, came from metadata supplied by the sample provider rather than from assay-based typing. Results and caveats for the whole study, not just this receptor: The amount of clinical and demographic metadata varied by source and participant and was provided uncurated.

One collaborating source in Seattle enrolled patients while the patients were actively infected and followed the patients over time throughout the course of disease. Whole blood was collected in K2EDTA tubes by collaborating institutions according to the institutions' own protocols. For TCRbeta analysis, collaborators shipped samples as frozen whole blood, isolated PBMCs, or DNA extracted from either of those sample types. TCRbeta CDR3 regions were amplified from genomic DNA by means of the immunoSEQ Assay, a bias-controlled multiplex PCR. The authors' analysis ran thus. Nucleated cell counts per sample were estimated from amplification of reference gene primers within the assay. Sequence reads were collapsed and filtered to measure the absolute abundance of every unique TCRbeta CDR3 rearrangement. For each sample, productive Simpson clonality was calculated by taking the square root of Simpson's diversity index across productive rearrangements. This immuneACCESS table, as held by TCRdb, lists in-frame sequences with V and J called but not all clones. Of the missing ones, under half trace to an unresolved V gene in checked studies; the others have no known cause. V, J and clone size are taken as reported in that table, and D and trimming were inferred from the DNA itself. The sample includes about 100,000 clones, with 80% to 95% observed a single time. Together, the top ten hold approximately 2% of the sample.

The junction shows trimming of 0 bases on V and 0 bases on J, plus 12 bases between the germline ends. Measured from the cysteine to the phenylalanine, the CDR3 is 17 residues long. The entry retains the CDR3 DNA only, 51 bases that are in frame from base 1. Taken from the germline V gene, the CDR1 and CDR2 loops are MNHNS and SASEGT. As regards this clone: Its antigen target is currently unknown. No base qualities exist here, and no much larger clone lies one base off it.

The origin of this receptor is a woman aged 50 to 60 with COVID-19, enrolled during active disease. The sequenced sample consisted of peripheral blood. This chain is built from TRBV6-1 and TRBJ2-4; 5 matching bases give a weak D call of TRBD1. The DNA sequence reads TGTGCCAGCAGTGAAGCTGTAGGGGCCTTAGCCAAAAACATTCAGTACTTC. It translates to CASSEAVGALAKNIQYF.